This entry lists 20 T cell receptor beta chains sequenced from one sample in a study of long-term antiretroviral therapy in people with HIV. Version v3.0 of the immunoSEQ assay was performed at survey level. Generated by immunoSEQ multiplex PCR, the TCRdb table keeps only in-frame clones and is missing some. The table includes about 10,000 clones, 70% to 90% detected once. This specimen consisted of unsorted PBMCs, obtained 0.7 years after starting antiretroviral therapy. The receptor set was obtained from a middle-aged man with HIV.

The V and J genes are TRBV5-8 and TRBJ1-3; no definite D call. This CDR3 contains 14 residues. From germline, CDR1 is SGHTS and CDR2 YDEGEE. Trimming removed 0 bases from V and 1 base from J, with 5 bases in between. CDR3 region: CASSLVGSGNTIYF. DNA for the CDR3: TGTGCCAGCAGCTTGGTGGGTTCTGGAAACACCATATATTTT.

The chain joins TRBV5-6 to TRBJ2-1, with D hard to call. Germline V gene sequence: CDR1 SGHDT, CDR2 YYEEEE. The CDR3 has 17 residues. V was shortened by 0 bases and J by 6 bases, with 19 bases between the two germline ends. DNA for the CDR3: TGTGCCAGCAGCTTGGGGCTCGGCTTTCTGACAACCAATGAGCAGTTCTTC. This gives the protein CASSLGLGFLTTNEQFF.

This clone is deemed medium-sized. The chain joins TRBV14 to TRBJ2-1; the D gene is possibly TRBD2 (6 bases). This CDR3 spans 17 amino acids. V was pared by 0 bases and J by 5 bases, with 17 bases between. Germline CDR1 SGHDN, CDR2 FVKESK. The CDR3 DNA reads as TGTGCCAGCAGCCAAGACTACAGGTTAAGACTAGACAATGAGCAGTTCTTC. It translates to CASSQDYRLRLDNEQFF.

In its sample, this clone was seen once. J is TRBJ1-5 and V is TRBV6-5; TRBD1 is a possible D gene (5 bases). V lost 7 bases and J 4 bases, leaving 17 bases between the germline ends. The CDR3 consists of 15 residues. The germline V gene encodes CDR1 MNHEY and CDR2 SVGAGI. The CDR3 is CASTPSGAPNQPQHF. DNA of the CDR3: TGTGCCAGCACCCCCTCCGGGGCCCCTAATCAGCCCCAGCATTTT.

Notes on this clone: Additional DNA sequences in this sample encode the identical CDR3. The chain employs TRBV27 and TRBJ2-1, with D perhaps matching TRBD1 or TRBD2 (5 bases each). Trimming shortened V by 3 bases and J by 3 bases, and 12 bases separated the two germline ends. Germline V gene lookup returns CDR1 MNHEY and CDR2 SMNVEV (reference sequence). This CDR3 contains 15 residues. CDR3 region: CASSFPRGRYNEQFF. The CDR3 DNA follows: TGTGCCAGCAGTTTTCCGAGGGGACGCTACAATGAGCAGTTCTTC.

In its sample, this clone was seen once. The chain joins TRBV7-2 to TRBJ2-3; D remains ambiguous. V lost 5 bases and J lost 5, with 8 bases in between. CDR1 and CDR2 from the germline V gene are SGHTA and FQGNSA. This CDR3 region has 12 residues. The DNA of the CDR3 is TGTGCCAGCAGCCCGCGAGGAGATACGCAGTATTTT. Translated: CASSPRGDTQYF.

This chain uses TRBV27 with TRBJ2-3; D gene ambiguous. The germline V gene has CDR1 MNHEY and CDR2 SMNVEV (reference sequence). Trimming took off 0 bases at V and 6 bases at J, with 7 bases between the two ends. There are 13 residues in the CDR3. The CDR3 DNA reads TGTGCCAGCAGTTTATCATGGGCCGATACGCAGTATTTT. It codes for CASSLSWADTQYF.

This clone was seen only a few times. The CDR3 DNA sequence: TGTGCCAGCAGCTTAGACAGGGCCTTCGGCTACACCTTC. Its translation: CASSLDRAFGYTF. This sequence joins TRBV7-2 and TRBJ1-2; D is perhaps TRBD1 (6 bases). Trimming took off 1 base at V and 8 bases at J, with 11 bases between the two ends. Germline lookup yields CDR1 SGHTA and CDR2 FQGNSA. This CDR3 comprises 13 residues.

This rearrangement joins TRBV19 to TRBJ2-5; 8 bases agree with TRBD1. V lost 8 bases, J lost 5 bases, and 10 bases stayed unmatched. CDR3 length: 14 residues. CDR1 LNHDA and CDR2 SQIVND come from the germline V gene (reference sequence). CDR3 in amino acids: CASRRTGLLETQYF. In nucleotides, the CDR3 is TGTGCCAGTCGTAGGACAGGGCTTCTGGAGACCCAGTACTTC.

The genes are TRBV7-2 and TRBJ1-1; no reliable D call. Germline CDR1 and CDR2: SGHTA and FQGNSA. The CDR3 sequence is 13 residues long. The V and J ends lost 5 bases and 1 base respectively, with 8 bases between them. The DNA of the CDR3 is TGTGCCAGCAGCGCGCGACAGAACACTGAAGCTTTCTTT. Translation: CASSARQNTEAFF. Full variable domain (remainder filled in from reference TRBV7-2 and TRBJ1-1): GAGVSQSPSNKVTEKGKDVELRCDPISGHTALYWYRQSLGQGLEFLIYFQGNSAPDKSGLPSDRFSAERTGGSVSTLTIQRTQQEDSAVYLCASSARQNTEAFFGQGTRLTVV.

This rearrangement joins TRBV27 to TRBJ1-5, with D possibly being TRBD1 (5 bases). The CDR3 is made up of 12 amino acids. The germline CDR1 and CDR2 sequences are MNHEY and SMNVEV (reference sequence). Trimming took 5 bases from V and 7 from J, leaving 9 bases between them. CDR3 sequence: CASSGGGQPQHF. Here the CDR3 DNA reads TGTGCCAGCAGTGGGGGAGGGCAGCCCCAGCATTTT.

The rearrangement uses TRBV11-3 and TRBJ2-7; TRBD1 matches at 9 bases. The CDR3 runs 14 residues. Unmatched junction bases numbered 6, after V lost 5 bases and J lost 4 bases. Looked up from germline, CDR1 is SGHNT and CDR2 is YENEEA. The CDR3 loop is CASSPTGTGYEQYF. The CDR3 region has the DNA TGTGCCAGCAGCCCGACCGGGACAGGGTACGAGCAGTACTTC.

The chain is built from TRBV19 and TRBJ2-7, with 7 bases lining up with TRBD2. The CDR3 length is 15 residues. Germline loops: CDR1 LNHDA, CDR2 SQIVND (reference sequence). V was clipped by 0 bases and J by 6 bases; unmatched bases: 8. CDR3 protein: CASSIDAAGLSEQYF. For the CDR3, the DNA is TGTGCCAGTAGTATAGATGCAGCGGGACTGTCCGAGCAGTACTTC.

The chain uses TRBV6-6 and TRBJ2-7, with no clear D. CDR3 length equals 11 residues. Germline lookup yields CDR1 MNHNY and CDR2 SVGAGI (reference sequence). The V and J ends lost 0 bases and 6 bases respectively, with 3 bases between them. CDR3 protein: CASSYSSEQYF. The CDR3 DNA reads TGTGCCAGCAGTTACTCAAGCGAGCAGTACTTC.

This clone appeared a few times. CDR3 sequence (DNA): TGTGCCAGCTCACCTTTAGAGGAAGCCGCCTACGAGCAGTACTTC. Its protein product is CASSPLEEAAYEQYF. The chain recombines TRBV18 with TRBJ2-7; D not resolved. V lost 3 bases to trimming and J lost 2 bases, with 14 bases between them. From germline, CDR1 is KGHSH and CDR2 LQKENI. The CDR3 spans 15 residues.

The V gene is TRBV29-1, the J gene TRBJ2-2, with TRBD1 identical over 8 bases. This CDR3 contains 15 residues. Germline lookup yields CDR1 SQVTM and CDR2 ANQGSEA. The J segment lost 6 bases and the V segment lost 4 bases, leaving 10 bases of the junction unmatched. CDR3 amino acids: CSVVGNRGVSGELFF. The CDR3 region has the DNA TGCAGCGTTGTGGGTAACAGGGGGGTCTCCGGGGAGCTGTTTTTT.

The chain couples TRBV29-1 to TRBJ1-1, with D hard to call. The germline V gene encodes CDR1 SQVTM and CDR2 ANQGSEA. V was cut by 4 bases and J by 4 bases, with 13 bases left in between. The CDR3 totals 13 residues. The CDR3 DNA reads TGCAGCGTTGTGGGAAGCCATCCCACTGAAGCTTTCTTT. Protein: CSVVGSHPTEAFF.

V is TRBV7-8 and J is TRBJ2-3; D might be TRBD1 or TRBD2, each matching 5 bases. The germline V gene has CDR1 SGHVS and CDR2 FQNEAQ. The CDR3 is 18 amino acids. V lost 5 bases and J 0 bases, leaving 21 bases between the germline ends. The CDR3 region is CASSPRTLRDGSTDTQYF. The CDR3 region has the DNA TGTGCCAGCAGCCCCAGAACACTACGGGACGGCAGCACAGATACGCAGTATTTT.

The chain recombines TRBV27 with TRBJ2-7; the match to TRBD2 covers 9 bases. Unmatched junction bases numbered 19, after V lost 6 bases and J lost 7 bases. Looked up from germline, CDR1 is MNHEY and CDR2 is SMNVEV (reference sequence). The CDR3 is 17 amino acids. In nucleotides, the CDR3 is TGTGCCAGCAGCCTGGGGTGGGGTAGGGCAGGACTAGCGGAGCAGTACTTC. This codes for CASSLGWGRAGLAEQYF.

CDR3 region: CASSGGTSGSTWETQYF. CDR3 sequence (DNA): TGTGCCAGCAGCGGTGGGACTAGCGGGAGTACTTGGGAGACCCAGTACTTC. V is TRBV9 and J is TRBJ2-5; 14 bases are a match to TRBD2. Germline V gene sequence: CDR1 SGDLS, CDR2 YYNGEE. The CDR3 is 17 residues long. V lost 3 bases and J lost 5; bases outside the gene matches: 9.